This TCR beta chain was documented in a study of control samples from healthy donors and cancer patients. The germline gives CDR1 SNHLY, CDR2 FYNNEI. V was shortened by 2 bases and J by 0 bases, with 13 bases between the two germline ends. This CDR3 spans 17 amino acids. The repertoire was sequenced with immunoSEQ multiplex PCR; TCRdb's copy has only in-frame clones and lacks some. The profile shows roughly 52,000 clones, 95% of them singletons. The sample consisted of blood. The V gene is TRBV2, the J gene TRBJ1-4; D is undetermined. The receptor comes from a man aged 25 to 40 in good health. CDR3 bases: TGTGCCAGCAGTGAAAGGCGGTCCGTTGCAACTAATGAAAAACTGTTTTTT. Protein product: CASSERRSVATNEKLFF. The full variable domain, in which reference TRBV2 and TRBJ1-4 provide the parts outside the CDR3, is EPEVTQTPSHQVTQMGQEVILRCVPISNHLYFYWYRQILGQKVEFLVSFYNNEISEKSEIFDDQFSVERPDGSNFTLKIRSTKLEDSAMYFCASSERRSVATNEKLFFGSGTQLSVL.